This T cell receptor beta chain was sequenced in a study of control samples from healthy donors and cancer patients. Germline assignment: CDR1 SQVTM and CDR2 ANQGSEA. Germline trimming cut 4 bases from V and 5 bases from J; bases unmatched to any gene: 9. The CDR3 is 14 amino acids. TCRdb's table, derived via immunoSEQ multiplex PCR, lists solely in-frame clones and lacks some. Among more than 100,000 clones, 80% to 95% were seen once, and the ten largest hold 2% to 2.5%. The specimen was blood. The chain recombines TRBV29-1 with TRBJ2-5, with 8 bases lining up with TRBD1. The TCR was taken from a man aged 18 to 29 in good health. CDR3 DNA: TGCAGCGTTGTTGGAGCAGGGGGCGGGGAGACCCAGTACTTC. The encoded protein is CSVVGAGGGETQYF.